These 6 T cell receptor beta chains share one sample of origin, sequenced in a study of cytomegalovirus exposure and HLA in healthy donors. The PCR contained 60 Vbeta and 13 Jbeta primers. Data came from immunoSEQ multiplex PCR; TCRdb stores just in-frame clones and leaves some out. The sample carries roughly 120,000 clones, 84% recorded once. The sample taken for sequencing was PBMCs. The source of these receptors is a woman aged 18 to 35 in good health and CMV-seropositive.

The chain has TRBV5-1 and TRBJ1-4; D is unresolved. Germline V gives CDR1 SGHRS, CDR2 YFSETQ. The CDR3 is 16 residues long. The V and J ends lost 0 bases and 4 bases respectively, with 13 bases between them. The CDR3 protein is CASSLGLLESNEKLFF. The CDR3, as DNA: TGCGCCAGCAGCTTGGGGCTTCTTGAAAGTAATGAAAAACTGTTTTTT.

This sequence joins TRBV29-1 and TRBJ2-1; 7 positions match TRBD2. Trimming cost V 7 bases and J 9 bases; bases outside gene matches: 12. The CDR3 has 13 residues. Per the germline V gene, CDR1 is SQVTM and CDR2 is ANQGSEA. As DNA, the CDR3 is TGCAGCGCTCTCGGTGCGGGGGATGCTGAGCAGTTCTTC. This gives the protein CSALGAGDAEQFF.

The gene calls are TRBV19 and TRBJ1-2; D is uncertain. Per germline, CDR1 LNHDA and CDR2 SQIVND (reference sequence). Between the trimmed V and J ends, which lost 4 bases and 5 bases, there was a span of 11 bases. The CDR3 totals 13 residues. CDR3 sequence reads: CASSKGRRYGYTF. The DNA of the CDR3 is TGTGCCAGTAGTAAGGGCAGGAGGTATGGCTACACCTTC.

The gene calls are TRBV19 and TRBJ2-1; TRBD2 matches at 13 bases. Trimming took 11 bases from V and 0 from J; bases not matched to a gene: 10. From germline, CDR1 is LNHDA and CDR2 SQIVND (reference sequence). The CDR3 runs 17 residues. CDR3 sequence reads: CASSGTSGAHSYNEQFF. Here the CDR3 DNA reads TGTGCCTCCTCCGGGACTAGCGGGGCTCACTCCTACAATGAGCAGTTCTTC. Full variable domain (remainder filled in from reference TRBV19 and TRBJ2-1): DGGITQSPKYLFRKEGQNVTLSCEQNLNHDAMYWYRQDPGQGLRLIYYSQIVNDFQKGDIAEGYSVSREKKESFPLTVTSAQKNPTAFYLCASSGTSGAHSYNEQFFGPGTRLTVL.

The rearrangement joins TRBV10-2 to TRBJ1-2, with D tentatively TRBD1 (6 bases). The CDR3 is 14 residues long. Germline-derived CDR1 and CDR2 are WSHSY and SAAADI. The V gene lost 3 bases and the J gene lost 6 bases, with 14 bases spanning the gap. Here the CDR3 reads CASSEQGRWDGYTF. CDR3 in DNA: TGCGCCAGCAGTGAACAGGGACGATGGGATGGCTACACCTTC.

This clone was picked up one time. V gene TRBV19 combines with J gene TRBJ1-5, with a tentative D call TRBD1 (5 bases). The ends were cut back, 3 bases at V and 3 bases at J, with 12 bases in the middle. There are 15 residues in the CDR3. The germline gives CDR1 LNHDA, CDR2 SQIVND (reference sequence). The CDR3 nucleotides read TGTGCCAGTAGTATGTACCGCAGGGCCAATCAGCCCCAGCATTTT. Encoded protein: CASSMYRRANQPQHF.